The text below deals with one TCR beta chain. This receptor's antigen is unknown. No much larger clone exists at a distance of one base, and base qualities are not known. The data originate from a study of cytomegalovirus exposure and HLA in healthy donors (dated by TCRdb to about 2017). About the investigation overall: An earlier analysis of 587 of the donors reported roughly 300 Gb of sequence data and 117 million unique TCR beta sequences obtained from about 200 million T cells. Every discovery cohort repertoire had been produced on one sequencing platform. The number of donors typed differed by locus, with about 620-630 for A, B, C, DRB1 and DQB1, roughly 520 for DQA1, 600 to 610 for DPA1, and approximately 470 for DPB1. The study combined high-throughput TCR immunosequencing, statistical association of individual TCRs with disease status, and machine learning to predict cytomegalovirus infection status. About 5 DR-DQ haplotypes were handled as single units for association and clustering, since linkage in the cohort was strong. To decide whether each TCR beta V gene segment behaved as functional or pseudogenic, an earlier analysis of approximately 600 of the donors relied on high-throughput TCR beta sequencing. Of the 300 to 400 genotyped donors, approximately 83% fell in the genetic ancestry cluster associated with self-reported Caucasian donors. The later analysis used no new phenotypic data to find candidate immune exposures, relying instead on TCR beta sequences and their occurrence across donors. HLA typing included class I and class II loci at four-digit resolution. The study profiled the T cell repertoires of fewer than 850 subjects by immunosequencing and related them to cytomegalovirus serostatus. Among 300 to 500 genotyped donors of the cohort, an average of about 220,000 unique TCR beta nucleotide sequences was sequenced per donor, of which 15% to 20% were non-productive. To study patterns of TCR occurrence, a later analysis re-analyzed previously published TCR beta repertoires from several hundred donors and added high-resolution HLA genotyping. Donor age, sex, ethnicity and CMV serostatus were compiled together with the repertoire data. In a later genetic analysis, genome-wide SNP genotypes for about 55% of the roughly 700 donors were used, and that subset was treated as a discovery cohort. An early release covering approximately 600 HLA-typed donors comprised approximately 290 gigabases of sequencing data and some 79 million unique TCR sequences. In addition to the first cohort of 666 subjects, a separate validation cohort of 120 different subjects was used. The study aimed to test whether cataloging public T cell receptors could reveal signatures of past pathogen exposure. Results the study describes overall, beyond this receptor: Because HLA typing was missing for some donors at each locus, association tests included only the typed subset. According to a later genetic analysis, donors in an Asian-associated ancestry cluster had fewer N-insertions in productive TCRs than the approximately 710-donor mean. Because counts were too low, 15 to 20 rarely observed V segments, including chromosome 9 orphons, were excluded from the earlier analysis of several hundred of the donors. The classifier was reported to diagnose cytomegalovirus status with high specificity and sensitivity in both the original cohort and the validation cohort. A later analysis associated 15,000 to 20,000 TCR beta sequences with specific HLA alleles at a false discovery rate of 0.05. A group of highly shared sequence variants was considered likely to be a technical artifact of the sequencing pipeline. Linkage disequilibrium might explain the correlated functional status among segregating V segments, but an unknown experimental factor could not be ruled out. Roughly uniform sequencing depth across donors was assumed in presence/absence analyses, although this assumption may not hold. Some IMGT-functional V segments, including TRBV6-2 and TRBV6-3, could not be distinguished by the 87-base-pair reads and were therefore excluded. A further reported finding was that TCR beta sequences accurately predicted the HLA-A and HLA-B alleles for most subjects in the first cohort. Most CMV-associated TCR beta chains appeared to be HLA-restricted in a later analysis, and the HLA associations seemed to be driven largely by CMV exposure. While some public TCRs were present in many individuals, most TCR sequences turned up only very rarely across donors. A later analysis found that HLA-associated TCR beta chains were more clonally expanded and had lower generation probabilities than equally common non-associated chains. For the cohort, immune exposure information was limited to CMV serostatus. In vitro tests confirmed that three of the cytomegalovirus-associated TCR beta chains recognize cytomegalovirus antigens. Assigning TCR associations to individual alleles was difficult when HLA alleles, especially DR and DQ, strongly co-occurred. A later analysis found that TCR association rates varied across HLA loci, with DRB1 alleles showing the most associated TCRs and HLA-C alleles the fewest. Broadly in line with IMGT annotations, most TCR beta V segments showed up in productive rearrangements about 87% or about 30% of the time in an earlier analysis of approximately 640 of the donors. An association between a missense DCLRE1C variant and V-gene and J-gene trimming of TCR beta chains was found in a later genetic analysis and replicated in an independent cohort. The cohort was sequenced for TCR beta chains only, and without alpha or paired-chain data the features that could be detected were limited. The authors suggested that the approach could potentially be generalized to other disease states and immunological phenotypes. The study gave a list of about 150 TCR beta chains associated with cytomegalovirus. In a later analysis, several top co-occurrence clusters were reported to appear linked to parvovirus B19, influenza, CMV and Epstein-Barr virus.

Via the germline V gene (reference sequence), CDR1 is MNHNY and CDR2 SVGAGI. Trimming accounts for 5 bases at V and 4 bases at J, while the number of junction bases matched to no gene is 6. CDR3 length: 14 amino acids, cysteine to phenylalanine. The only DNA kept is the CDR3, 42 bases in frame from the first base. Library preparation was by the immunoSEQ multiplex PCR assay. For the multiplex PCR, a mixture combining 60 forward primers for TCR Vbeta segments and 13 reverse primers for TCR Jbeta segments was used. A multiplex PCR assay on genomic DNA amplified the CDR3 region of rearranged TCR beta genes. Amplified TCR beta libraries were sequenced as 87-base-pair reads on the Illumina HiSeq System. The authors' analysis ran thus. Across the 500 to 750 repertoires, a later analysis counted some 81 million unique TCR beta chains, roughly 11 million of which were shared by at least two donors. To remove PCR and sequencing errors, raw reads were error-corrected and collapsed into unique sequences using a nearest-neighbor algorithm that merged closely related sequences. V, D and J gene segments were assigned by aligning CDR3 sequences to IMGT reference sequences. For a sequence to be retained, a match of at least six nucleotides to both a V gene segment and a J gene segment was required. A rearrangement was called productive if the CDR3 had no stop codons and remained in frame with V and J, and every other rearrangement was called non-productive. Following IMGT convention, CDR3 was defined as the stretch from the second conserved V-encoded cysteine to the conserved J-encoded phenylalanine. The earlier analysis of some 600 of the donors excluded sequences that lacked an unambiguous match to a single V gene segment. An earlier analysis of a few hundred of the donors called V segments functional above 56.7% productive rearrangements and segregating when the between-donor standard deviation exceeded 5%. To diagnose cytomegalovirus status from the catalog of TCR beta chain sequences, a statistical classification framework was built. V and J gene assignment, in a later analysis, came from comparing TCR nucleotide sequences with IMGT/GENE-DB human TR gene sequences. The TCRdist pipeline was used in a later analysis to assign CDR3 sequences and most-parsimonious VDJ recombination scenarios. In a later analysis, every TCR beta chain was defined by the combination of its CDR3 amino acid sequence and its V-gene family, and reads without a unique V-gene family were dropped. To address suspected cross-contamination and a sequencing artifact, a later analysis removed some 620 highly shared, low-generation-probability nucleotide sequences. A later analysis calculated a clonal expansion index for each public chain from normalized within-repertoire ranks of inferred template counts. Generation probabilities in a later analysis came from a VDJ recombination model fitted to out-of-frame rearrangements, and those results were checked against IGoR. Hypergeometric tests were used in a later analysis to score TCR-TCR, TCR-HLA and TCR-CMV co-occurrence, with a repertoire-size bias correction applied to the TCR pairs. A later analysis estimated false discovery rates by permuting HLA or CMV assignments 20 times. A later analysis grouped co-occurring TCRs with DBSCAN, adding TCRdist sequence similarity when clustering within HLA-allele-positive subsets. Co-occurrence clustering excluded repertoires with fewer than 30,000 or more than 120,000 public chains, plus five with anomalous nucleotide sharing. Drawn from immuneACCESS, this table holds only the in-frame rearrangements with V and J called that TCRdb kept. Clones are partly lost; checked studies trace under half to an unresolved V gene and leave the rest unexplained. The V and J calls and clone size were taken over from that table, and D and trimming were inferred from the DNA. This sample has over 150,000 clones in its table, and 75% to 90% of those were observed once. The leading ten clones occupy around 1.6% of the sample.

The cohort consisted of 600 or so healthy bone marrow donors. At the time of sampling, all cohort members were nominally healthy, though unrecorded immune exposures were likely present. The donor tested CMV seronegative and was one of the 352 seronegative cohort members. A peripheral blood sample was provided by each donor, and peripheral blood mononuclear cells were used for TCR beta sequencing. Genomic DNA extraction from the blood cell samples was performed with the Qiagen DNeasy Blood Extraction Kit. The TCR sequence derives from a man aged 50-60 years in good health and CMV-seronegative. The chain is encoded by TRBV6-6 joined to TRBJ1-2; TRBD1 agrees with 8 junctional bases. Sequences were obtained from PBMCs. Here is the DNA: TGTGCCAGCAGTGGTACAGGGGGTTTCTATGGCTACACCTTC. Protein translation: CASSGTGGFYGYTF.